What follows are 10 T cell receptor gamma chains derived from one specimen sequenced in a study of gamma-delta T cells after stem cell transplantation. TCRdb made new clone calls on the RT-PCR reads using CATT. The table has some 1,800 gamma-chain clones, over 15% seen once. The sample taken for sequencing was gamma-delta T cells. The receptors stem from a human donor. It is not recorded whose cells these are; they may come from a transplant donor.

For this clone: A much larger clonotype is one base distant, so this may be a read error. The CDR3: CATWDHYKKLF. Here the CDR3 DNA reads TGTGCCACCTGGGACCATTATAAGAAACTCTTT. The chain combines TRGV3 with TRGJ1 or TRGJ2. Germline CDR1 VTNTFY, CDR2 YDVSTARD (reference sequence). The CDR3 totals 11 residues. The V gene end was trimmed by 3 bases and the J gene end by 5 bases; junction bases not matched to a gene: 1.

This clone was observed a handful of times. CDR3 residues: CATWAYYKKLF. Here the CDR3 DNA reads TGTGCCACCTGGGCCTATTATAAGAAACTCTTT. This rearrangement joins TRGV3 to TRGJ1 or TRGJ2. J gave up 4 bases and V 5 bases, and 2 bases lay outside the gene matches. The CDR3 is made up of 11 amino acids. The germline CDR1 and CDR2 sequences are VTNTFY and YDVSTARD (reference sequence).

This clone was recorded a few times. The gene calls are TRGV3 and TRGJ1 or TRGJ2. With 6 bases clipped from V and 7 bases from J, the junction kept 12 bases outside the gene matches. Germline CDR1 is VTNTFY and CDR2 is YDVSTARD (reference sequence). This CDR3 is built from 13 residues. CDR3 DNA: TGTGCCACCTGGACTTCCCCGGGGTATAAGAAACTCTTT. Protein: CATWTSPGYKKLF.

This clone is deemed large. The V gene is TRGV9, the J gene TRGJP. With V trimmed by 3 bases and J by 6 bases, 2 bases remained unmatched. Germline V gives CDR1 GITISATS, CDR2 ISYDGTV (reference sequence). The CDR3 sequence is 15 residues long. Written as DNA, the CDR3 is TGTGCCTTGTGGGAGACAGAGTTGGGCAAAAAAATCAAGGTATTT. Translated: CALWETELGKKIKVF.

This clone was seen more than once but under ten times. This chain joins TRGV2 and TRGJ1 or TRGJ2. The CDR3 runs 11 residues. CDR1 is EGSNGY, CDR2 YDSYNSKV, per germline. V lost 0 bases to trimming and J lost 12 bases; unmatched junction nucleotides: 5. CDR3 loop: CATWDGHRKLF. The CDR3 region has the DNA TGTGCCACCTGGGACGGGCATAGGAAACTCTTT.

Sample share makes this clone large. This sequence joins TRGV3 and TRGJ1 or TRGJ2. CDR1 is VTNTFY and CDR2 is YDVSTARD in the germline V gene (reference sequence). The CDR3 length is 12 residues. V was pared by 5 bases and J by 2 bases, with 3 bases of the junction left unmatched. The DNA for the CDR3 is TGTGCCACCTGGGGGTATTATTATAAGAAACTCTTT. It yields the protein CATWGYYYKKLF.

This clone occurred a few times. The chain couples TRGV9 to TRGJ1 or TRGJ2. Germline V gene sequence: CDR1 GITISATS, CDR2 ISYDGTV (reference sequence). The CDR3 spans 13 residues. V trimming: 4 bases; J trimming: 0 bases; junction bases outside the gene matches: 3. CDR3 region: CALWDSNYYKKLF. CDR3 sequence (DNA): TGTGCCTTGTGGGACTCGAATTATTATAAGAAACTCTTT.

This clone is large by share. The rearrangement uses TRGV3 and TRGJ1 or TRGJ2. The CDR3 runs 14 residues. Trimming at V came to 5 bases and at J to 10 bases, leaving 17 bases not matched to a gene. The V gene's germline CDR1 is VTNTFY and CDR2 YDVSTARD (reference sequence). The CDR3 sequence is CATWGLQGHVKKLF. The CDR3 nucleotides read TGTGCCACCTGGGGTCTGCAGGGCCATGTCAAGAAACTCTTT.

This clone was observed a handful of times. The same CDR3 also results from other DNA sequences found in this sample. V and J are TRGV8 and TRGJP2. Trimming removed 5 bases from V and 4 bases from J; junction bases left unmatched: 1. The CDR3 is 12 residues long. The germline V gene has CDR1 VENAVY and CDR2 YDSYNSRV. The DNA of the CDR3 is TGTGCCACCTGGGTTAGTGATTGGATCAAGACGTTT. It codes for CATWVSDWIKTF.

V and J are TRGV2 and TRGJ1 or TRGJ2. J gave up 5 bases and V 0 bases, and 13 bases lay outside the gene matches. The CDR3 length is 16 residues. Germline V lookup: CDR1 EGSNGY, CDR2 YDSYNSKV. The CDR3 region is CATWDGLKSWDYKKLF. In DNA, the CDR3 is TGTGCCACCTGGGACGGGCTTAAGAGTTGGGATTATAAGAAACTCTTT.